This TCR beta chain derives from a study of cytomegalovirus exposure and HLA in healthy donors. To note about this clone: Its target is unknown.

The CDR3 consists of 15 residues. CDR1 is SNHLY, CDR2 FYNNEI, per germline. The junction had 7 bases not matched to a gene; V was cut back by 7 bases and J by 2 bases. The PCR was carried out with 60 Vbeta primers and 13 Jbeta primers. TCRdb's table, derived via immunoSEQ multiplex PCR, lists solely in-frame clones and lacks some. This table has fewer than 200,000 clones, about four fifths appearing once. Overall study results and limits: Earlier results showed most TCR beta V segments being productive about 90% or about 30% of the time. A later analysis showed TCR association rates differing by HLA locus, peaking at DRB1 and lowest at HLA-C.

The source material was PBMCs. The chain employs TRBV2 and TRBJ1-3, with 8 bases aligning to TRBD1. The receptor comes from a man between 50 and 59 years old in good health and CMV-seronegative. CDR3 sequence reads: CASKTGQAPGNTIYF. In nucleotides, the CDR3 is TGTGCCAGCAAAACGGGACAGGCTCCTGGAAACACCATATATTTT.